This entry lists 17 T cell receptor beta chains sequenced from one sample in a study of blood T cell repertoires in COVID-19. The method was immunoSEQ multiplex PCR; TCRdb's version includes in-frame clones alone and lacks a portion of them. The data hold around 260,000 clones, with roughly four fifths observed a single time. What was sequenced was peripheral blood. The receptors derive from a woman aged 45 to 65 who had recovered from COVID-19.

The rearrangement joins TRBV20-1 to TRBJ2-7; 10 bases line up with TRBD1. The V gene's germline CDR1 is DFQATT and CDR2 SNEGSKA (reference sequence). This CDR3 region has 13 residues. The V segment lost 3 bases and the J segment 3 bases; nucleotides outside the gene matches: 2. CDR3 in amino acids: CSASGDRGYEQYF. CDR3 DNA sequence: TGCAGTGCTAGTGGGGACAGGGGCTACGAGCAGTACTTC.

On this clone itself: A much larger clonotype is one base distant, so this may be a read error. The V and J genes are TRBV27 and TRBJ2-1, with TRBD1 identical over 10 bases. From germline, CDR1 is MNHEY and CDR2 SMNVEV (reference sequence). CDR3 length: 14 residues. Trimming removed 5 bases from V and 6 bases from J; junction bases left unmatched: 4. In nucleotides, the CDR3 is TGTGCCAGCAGTGCCGGGACAGGGGTCAATGAGCAGTTCTTC. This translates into CASSAGTGVNEQFF.

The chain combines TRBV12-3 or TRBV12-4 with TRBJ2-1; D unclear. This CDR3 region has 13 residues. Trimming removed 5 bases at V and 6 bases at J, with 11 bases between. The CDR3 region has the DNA TGTGCCAGCAGTCCGACTTCGGCCAATGAGCAGTTCTTC. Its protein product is CASSPTSANEQFF.

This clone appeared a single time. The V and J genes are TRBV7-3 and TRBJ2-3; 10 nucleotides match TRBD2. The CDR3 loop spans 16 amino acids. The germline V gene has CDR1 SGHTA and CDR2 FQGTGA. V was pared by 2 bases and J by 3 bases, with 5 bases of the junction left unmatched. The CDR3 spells CASSLPSGRETDTQYF. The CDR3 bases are TGTGCCAGCAGCTTACCTAGCGGGAGAGAAACAGATACGCAGTATTTT.

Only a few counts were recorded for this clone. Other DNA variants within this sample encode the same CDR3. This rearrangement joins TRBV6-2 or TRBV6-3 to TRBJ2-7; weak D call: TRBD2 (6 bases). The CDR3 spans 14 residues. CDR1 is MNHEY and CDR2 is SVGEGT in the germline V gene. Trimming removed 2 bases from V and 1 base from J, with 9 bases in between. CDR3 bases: TGTGCCAGCAGTTACCGGGGGAGTTCCTACGAGCAGTACTTC. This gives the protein CASSYRGSSYEQYF.

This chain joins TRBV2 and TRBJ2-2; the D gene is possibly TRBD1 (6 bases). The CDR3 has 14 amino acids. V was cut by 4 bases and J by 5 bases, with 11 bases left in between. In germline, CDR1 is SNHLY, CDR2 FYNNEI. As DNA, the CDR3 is TGTGCCAGCAGTGCTCAGGGGCAAACCGGGGAGCTGTTTTTT. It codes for CASSAQGQTGELFF.

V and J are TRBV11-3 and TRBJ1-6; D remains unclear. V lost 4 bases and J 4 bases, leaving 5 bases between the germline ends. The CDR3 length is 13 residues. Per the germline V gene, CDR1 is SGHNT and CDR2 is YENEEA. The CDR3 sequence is CASSSNYNSPLHF. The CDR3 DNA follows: TGTGCCAGCAGCTCCAATTATAATTCACCCCTCCACTTT.

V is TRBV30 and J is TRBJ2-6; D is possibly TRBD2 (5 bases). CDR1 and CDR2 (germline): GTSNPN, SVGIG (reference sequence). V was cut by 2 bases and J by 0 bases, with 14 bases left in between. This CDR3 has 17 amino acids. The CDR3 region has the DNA TGTGCCTGGAGTCCCAGGAGGATCCCCTCTGGGGCCAACGTCCTGACTTTC. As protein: CAWSPRRIPSGANVLTF. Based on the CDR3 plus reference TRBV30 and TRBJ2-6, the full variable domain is SQTIHQWPATLVQPVGSPLSLECTVEGTSNPNLYWYRQAAGRGLQLLFYSVGIGQISSEVPQNLSASRPQDRQFILSSKKLLLSDSGFYLCAWSPRRIPSGANVLTFGAGSRLTVL.

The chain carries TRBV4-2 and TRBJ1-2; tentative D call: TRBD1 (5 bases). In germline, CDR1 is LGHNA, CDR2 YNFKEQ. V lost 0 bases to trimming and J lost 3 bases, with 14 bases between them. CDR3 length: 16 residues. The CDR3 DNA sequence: TGTGCCAGCAGCCAAGATATTGGTACGGGGGACTATGGCTACACCTTC. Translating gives CASSQDIGTGDYGYTF.

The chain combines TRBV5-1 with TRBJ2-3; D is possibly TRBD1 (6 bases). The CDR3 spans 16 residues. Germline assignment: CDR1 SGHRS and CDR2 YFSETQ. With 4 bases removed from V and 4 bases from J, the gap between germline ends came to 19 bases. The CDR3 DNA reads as TGCGCCAGCAGCATCACAGGGCACTCCGGAGCAGATACGCAGTATTTT. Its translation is CASSITGHSGADTQYF. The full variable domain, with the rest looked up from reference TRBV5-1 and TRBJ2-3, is KAGVTQTPRYLIKTRGQQVTLSCSPISGHRSVSWYQQTPGQGLQFLFEYFSETQRNKGNFPGRFSGRQFSNSRSEMNVSTLELGDSALYLCASSITGHSGADTQYFGPGTRLTVL.

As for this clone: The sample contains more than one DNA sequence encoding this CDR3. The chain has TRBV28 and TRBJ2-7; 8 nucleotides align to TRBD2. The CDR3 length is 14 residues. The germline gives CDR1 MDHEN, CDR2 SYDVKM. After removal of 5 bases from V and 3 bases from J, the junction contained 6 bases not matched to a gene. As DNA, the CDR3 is TGTGCCAGCAGTCTAGCGGGCCCTGTCTACGAGCAGTACTTC. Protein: CASSLAGPVYEQYF. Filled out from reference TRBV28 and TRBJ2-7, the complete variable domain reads DVKVTQSSRYLVKRTGEKVFLECVQDMDHENMFWYRQDPGLGLRLIYFSYDVKMKEKGDIPEGYSVSREKKERFSLILESASTNQTSMYLCASSLAGPVYEQYFGPGTRLTVT.

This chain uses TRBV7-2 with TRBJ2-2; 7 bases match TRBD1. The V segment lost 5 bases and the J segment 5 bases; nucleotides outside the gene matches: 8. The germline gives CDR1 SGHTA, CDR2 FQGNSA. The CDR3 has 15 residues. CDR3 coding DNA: TGTGCCAGCAGCCAAGACAGGGTTGTTACCGGGGAGCTGTTTTTT. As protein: CASSQDRVVTGELFF. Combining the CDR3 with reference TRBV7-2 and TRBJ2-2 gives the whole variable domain GAGVSQSPSNKVTEKGKDVELRCDPISGHTALYWYRQSLGQGLEFLIYFQGNSAPDKSGLPSDRFSAERTGGSVSTLTIQRTQQEDSAVYLCASSQDRVVTGELFFGEGSRLTVL.

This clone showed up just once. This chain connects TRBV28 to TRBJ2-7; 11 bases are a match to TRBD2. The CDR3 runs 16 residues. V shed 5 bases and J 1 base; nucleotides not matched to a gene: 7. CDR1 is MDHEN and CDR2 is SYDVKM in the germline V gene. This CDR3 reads CASSLAGTSGSYEQYF. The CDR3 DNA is TGTGCCAGCAGTCTCGCCGGGACTAGCGGATCCTACGAGCAGTACTTC.

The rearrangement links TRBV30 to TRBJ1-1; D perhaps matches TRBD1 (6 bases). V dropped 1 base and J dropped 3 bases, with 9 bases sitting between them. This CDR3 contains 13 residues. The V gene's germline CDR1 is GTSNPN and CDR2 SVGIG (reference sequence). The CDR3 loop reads CAWSATGDTEAFF. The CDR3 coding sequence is TGTGCCTGGAGTGCGACAGGAGACACTGAAGCTTTCTTT. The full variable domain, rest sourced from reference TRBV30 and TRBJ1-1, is SQTIHQWPATLVQPVGSPLSLECTVEGTSNPNLYWYRQAAGRGLQLLFYSVGIGQISSEVPQNLSASRPQDRQFILSSKKLLLSDSGFYLCAWSATGDTEAFFGQGTRLTVV.

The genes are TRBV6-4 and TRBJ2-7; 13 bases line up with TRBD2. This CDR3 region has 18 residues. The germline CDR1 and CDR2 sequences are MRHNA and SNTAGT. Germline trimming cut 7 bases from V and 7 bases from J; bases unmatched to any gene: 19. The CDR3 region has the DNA TGTGCCAGCATCCCGACTAGCGGGGGGAGCCGTCATTCCGTGGAGCAGTACTTC. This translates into CASIPTSGGSRHSVEQYF.

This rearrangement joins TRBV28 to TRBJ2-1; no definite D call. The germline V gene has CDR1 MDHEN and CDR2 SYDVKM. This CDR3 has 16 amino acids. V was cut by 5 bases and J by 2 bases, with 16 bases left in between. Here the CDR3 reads CASSPEVYRTYNEQFF. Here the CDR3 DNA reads TGTGCCAGCAGTCCCGAGGTATATCGGACCTACAATGAGCAGTTCTTC.

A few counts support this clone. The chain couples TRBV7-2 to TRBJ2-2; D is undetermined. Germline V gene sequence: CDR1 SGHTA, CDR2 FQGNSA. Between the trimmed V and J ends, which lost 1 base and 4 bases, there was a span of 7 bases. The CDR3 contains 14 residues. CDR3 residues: CASSLVGGTGELFF. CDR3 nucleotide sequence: TGTGCCAGCAGCTTAGTCGGCGGCACCGGGGAGCTGTTTTTT.